The 20 T cell receptor beta chains presented below share a single source sample, sequenced in a study of glioma-infiltrating T cells after dendritic cell vaccination. Only in-frame clones appear in the TCRdb table, and some are missing; sequencing was by immunoSEQ multiplex PCR. The data show over 90,000 clones, 75% to 90% seen once. Time point here: after dendritic cell vaccination, including at tumor progression/relapse. Sequencing was performed on blood, taken after dendritic cell vaccination. These receptor sequences come from a human donor with glioblastoma.

This clone was observed a few times. The rearrangement joins TRBV27 to TRBJ2-7; TRBD1 might be the D (5 bases). CDR1 is MNHEY and CDR2 is SMNVEV in the germline V gene (reference sequence). Deletions cut 4 bases from V and 2 bases from J, with 9 bases between. This CDR3 has 13 residues. The CDR3 loop reads CASSWAGTYEQYF. CDR3 coding DNA: TGTGCCAGCAGTTGGGCAGGGACCTACGAGCAGTACTTC.

The rearrangement uses TRBV10-3 and TRBJ1-1, with D possibly matching TRBD1 (6 bases). Germline V gene sequence: CDR1 ENHRY, CDR2 SYGVKD. V shed 6 bases and J shed 4 bases, with 21 bases lying between them. This CDR3 spans 16 amino acids. CDR3 residues: CAISAGAGLFGTEAFF. The CDR3, as DNA: TGTGCCATCAGCGCGGGGGCGGGGTTGTTCGGCACTGAAGCTTTCTTT.

The chain joins TRBV2 to TRBJ2-3, with 8 positions matching TRBD2. The germline CDR1 and CDR2 sequences are SNHLY and FYNNEI. Unmatched junction bases numbered 1, after V lost 1 base and J lost 1 base. The CDR3 spans 15 residues. CDR3 amino acids: CASSEDGGGTDTQYF. The CDR3 nucleotides read TGTGCCAGCAGTGAAGACGGGGGGGGCACAGATACGCAGTATTTT.

V and J are TRBV19 and TRBJ1-1, with D possibly matching TRBD1 (5 bases). CDR3 length equals 15 residues. The V and J ends lost 1 base and 3 bases respectively, with 12 bases between them. CDR1 is LNHDA and CDR2 is SQIVND in the germline V gene (reference sequence). DNA for the CDR3: TGTGCCAGTAGTATAGGGCAGGGCGCGGACACTGAAGCTTTCTTT. Translated, it gives CASSIGQGADTEAFF.

This chain connects TRBV9 to TRBJ1-1, with D maybe TRBD1 (5 bases). Trimming pared 4 bases from V and 1 base from J, leaving 8 bases between. CDR1 and CDR2 from the germline V gene are SGDLS and YYNGEE. This CDR3 comprises 13 residues. The CDR3 sequence: CASSLTGNTEAFF. The DNA of the CDR3 is TGTGCCAGCAGCCTAACAGGGAACACTGAAGCTTTCTTT.

This chain links TRBV7-3 with TRBJ2-7; 8 bases are a match to TRBD2. Per the germline V gene, CDR1 is SGHTA and CDR2 is FQGTGA. The CDR3 covers 16 residues. V gave up 5 bases and J gave up 2 bases; unmatched junction bases: 11. The CDR3: CASSPSRGGTPYEQYF. CDR3 bases: TGTGCCAGCAGCCCGAGCCGGGGGGGCACCCCCTACGAGCAGTACTTC.

The chain carries TRBV11-2 and TRBJ1-6; 9 positions match TRBD1. In germline, CDR1 is SGHAT, CDR2 FQNNGV. Trimming took 2 bases from V and 1 from J; bases not matched to a gene: 3. The CDR3 spans 17 residues. The CDR3 DNA reads as TGTGCCAGCAGCTTACCGACAGGGGGGTCCTATAATTCACCCCTCCACTTT. Protein sequence: CASSLPTGGSYNSPLHF.

CDR3 sequence (DNA): TGTGCCAGCAGCCCCAGCGGGACAGGGTCCTACAATGAGCAGTTCTTC. It translates to CASSPSGTGSYNEQFF. V gene TRBV9 combines with J gene TRBJ2-1; 9 bases match TRBD1. V lost 4 bases and J lost 1; bases outside the gene matches: 6. Per the germline V gene, CDR1 is SGDLS and CDR2 is YYNGEE. CDR3 length: 16 residues.

V is TRBV6-5 and J is TRBJ1-2; 7 bases fit TRBD1. V trimming: 5 bases; J trimming: 0 bases; junction bases outside the gene matches: 6. This CDR3 comprises 15 residues. The V gene's germline CDR1 is MNHEY and CDR2 SVGAGI. CDR3 in DNA: TGTGCCAGCAGTCCTAGACAGGGCTCTAACTATGGCTACACCTTC. Protein product: CASSPRQGSNYGYTF.

V is TRBV6-1 and J is TRBJ2-1; 10 bases map to TRBD2. The CDR3 contains 15 residues. Looked up from germline, CDR1 is MNHNS and CDR2 is SASEGT. Unmatched junction bases numbered 4, after V lost 5 bases and J lost 3 bases. CDR3 nucleotides: TGTGCCAGCAGTTTACTAGCGGGGTTCTACAATGAGCAGTTCTTC. Translation: CASSLLAGFYNEQFF.

The V gene is TRBV14, the J gene TRBJ1-2, with D uncertain. The CDR3 extends over 16 amino acids. The ends were cut back, 1 base at V and 8 bases at J, with 20 bases in the middle. CDR1 is SGHDN, CDR2 FVKESK, per germline. The CDR3 DNA sequence: TGTGCCAGCAGCCAAGGCCTCCTCGGGAGCGGTGCCGGCTACACCTTC. Protein: CASSQGLLGSGAGYTF.

The chain is built from TRBV30 and TRBJ2-2, with TRBD2 matching over 7 bases. The trim removed 0 bases at V and 0 bases at J, leaving 1 base unmatched. This CDR3 has 15 amino acids. The germline V gene has CDR1 GTSNPN and CDR2 SVGIG (reference sequence). The CDR3 bases are TGTGCCTGGAGTGTAGCGGGGACGAACACCGGGGAGCTGTTTTTT. It yields the protein CAWSVAGTNTGELFF.

The CDR3 region has the DNA TGCGCCAGCACCCTCGACAGGGTTGGCGAAAAACTGTTTTTT. It yields the protein CASTLDRVGEKLFF. The chain couples TRBV4-1 to TRBJ1-4; 7 nucleotides align to TRBD1. This CDR3 has 14 amino acids. Germline-derived CDR1 and CDR2 are MGHRA and YSYEKL. V dropped 7 bases and J dropped 8; count of bases not matched to a gene: 10.

A single count supports this clone. This chain uses TRBV6-1 with TRBJ2-1; 11 bases are a match to TRBD2. V lost 3 bases and J lost 8; bases outside the gene matches: 6. There are 15 residues in the CDR3. Germline V CDR1 and CDR2: MNHNS, SASEGT. The CDR3 protein is CASSELSGRVDEQFF. DNA for the CDR3: TGTGCCAGCAGTGAGCTTAGCGGGAGGGTTGATGAGCAGTTCTTC.

This sequence joins TRBV4-2 and TRBJ1-4, with D perhaps matching TRBD1 (6 bases). The V end was cut by 0 bases, the J end by 8 bases, with 19 bases between. In germline, CDR1 is LGHNA, CDR2 YNFKEQ. This CDR3 is 17 amino acids long. The CDR3 spells CASSQERGGRANEKLFF. The DNA for the CDR3 is TGTGCCAGCAGCCAAGAGAGGGGGGGCAGGGCCAACGAAAAACTGTTTTTT.

The V gene is TRBV7-9, the J gene TRBJ1-1, with TRBD1 as a possible D gene (5 bases). Per the germline V gene, CDR1 is SEHNR and CDR2 is FQNEAQ (reference sequence). Trimming removed 2 bases from V and 0 bases from J, with 10 bases in between. The CDR3 covers 15 residues. The CDR3 loop is CASSLLRGMNTEAFF. CDR3 in DNA: TGTGCCAGCAGCTTATTGCGGGGGATGAACACTGAAGCTTTCTTT.

This sequence joins TRBV10-3 and TRBJ1-1, with no clear D. Germline V gives CDR1 ENHRY, CDR2 SYGVKD. The CDR3 is 14 residues long. Between the trimmed V and J ends, which lost 10 bases and 5 bases, there was a span of 20 bases. This CDR3 reads CATSPPSAATEAFF. CDR3 coding DNA: TGTGCCACGAGTCCCCCCTCAGCGGCGACTGAAGCTTTCTTT.

DNA of the CDR3: TGCAGCTTTACAGGGGACCCAGAGACCCAGTACTTC. Residues: CSFTGDPETQYF. V and J are TRBV29-1 and TRBJ2-5, with TRBD1 matching over 7 bases. Germline assignment: CDR1 SQVTM and CDR2 ANQGSEA. Unmatched junction bases numbered 7, after V lost 8 bases and J lost 4 bases. CDR3 length equals 12 residues.

The chain is built from TRBV6-6 and TRBJ1-1, with D unresolved. The germline gives CDR1 MNHNY, CDR2 SVGAGI (reference sequence). V lost 7 bases and J lost 1, with 13 bases in between. The CDR3 has 14 amino acids. The CDR3 is CASTPRRENTEAFF. The CDR3 region has the DNA TGTGCCAGCACCCCTCGTCGGGAGAACACTGAAGCTTTCTTT.

The J gene is TRBJ2-7, the V gene TRBV10-3; 12 nucleotides line up with TRBD2. The CDR3 length is 13 residues. J gave up 1 base and V 11 bases, and 3 bases lay outside the gene matches. Germline V gives CDR1 ENHRY, CDR2 SYGVKD. CDR3 in DNA: TGTGCCTTAGGACTAGCGGGATCCTACGAGCAGTACTTC. It is translated as CALGLAGSYEQYF.